A selection of T cell receptor beta chains follows, all from one sample in a study of cytomegalovirus exposure and HLA in healthy donors. Clones were sequenced by immunoSEQ multiplex PCR, and TCRdb holds only the in-frame ones, with some missing. This table has about 190,000 clones, roughly 80% appearing once. The specimen sequenced was PBMCs. The receptors originated from a man in his forties in good health and CMV-seropositive. Both conserved end residues are part of each CDR3. The D gene is left open where the match is weak. The size entry is marked missing in some rows and otherwise reads once, few, many or a size class.

D	V	size	J	DNA	CDR3
TRBD1	TRBV29-1	NA	TRBJ2-7	TGCAGCGGTCGGGACAGTTCCTACGAGCAGTACTTC	CSGRDSSYEQYF
TRBD2	TRBV5-5	NA	TRBJ2-7	TGTGCCAGCAGCGGGGGACTAGTGGATTTCTACGAGCAGTACTTC	CASSGGLVDFYEQYF
NA	TRBV28	NA	TRBJ1-4	TGTGCCAGCAGGGTGGGCATGGGTGAAAAACTGTTTTTT	CASRVGMGEKLFF
NA	TRBV15	NA	TRBJ2-7	TGTGCCACCAGCAGCTCCCAGGGTCCCCTCCACGAGCAGTACTTC	CATSSSQGPLHEQYF
TRBD2	TRBV4-3	NA	TRBJ2-5	TGCGCCAGCAGCCAAGGGGCTAGCGGTACCCAAGAGACCCAGTACTTC	CASSQGASGTQETQYF
NA	TRBV28	NA	TRBJ1-5	TGTGCCAGCAGTTTAGGCGGAAATAGCAATCAGCCCCAGCATTTT	CASSLGGNSNQPQHF
NA	TRBV6-6	NA	TRBJ1-1	TGTGCCAGCAGTCCCCCCAGTAACACTGAAGCTTTCTTT	CASSPPSNTEAFF
NA	TRBV28	NA	TRBJ1-5	TGTGCCAGCAGGCCGAGGGATAGCAATCAGCCCCAGCATTTT	CASRPRDSNQPQHF
TRBD1	TRBV5-4	NA	TRBJ2-7	TGCGCCAGCAGCCAAGATGGGACAGGGGGCTACGAGCAGTACTTC	CASSQDGTGGYEQYF
NA	TRBV7-2	NA	TRBJ1-3	TGTGCCAGCAGCCCCGCCGGGGTCTCTGGAAACACCATATATTTT	CASSPAGVSGNTIYF
TRBD2	TRBV2	NA	TRBJ2-4	TGTGCCAGCAGGGAGCGGGAGACCATTCAGTACTTC	CASRERETIQYF
TRBD1	TRBV28	once	TRBJ2-7	TGTGCCAGCAGCATTCCTGGACAGGGCTACGAGCAGTACTTC	CASSIPGQGYEQYF
TRBD1	TRBV7-2	NA	TRBJ2-4	TGTGCCAGCAGCCCCCGGCCCGGGACAGTGGCCAAAAACATTCAGTACTTC	CASSPRPGTVAKNIQYF
NA	TRBV6-5	NA	TRBJ1-4	TGTGCCAGCAGTTACGACAGAAATGAAAAACTGTTTTTT	CASSYDRNEKLFF
NA	TRBV6-1	NA	TRBJ1-4	TGTGCCAGCAACACAGGGACCCTTTCCGAAAAACTGTTTTTT	CASNTGTLSEKLFF
NA	TRBV12-5	NA	TRBJ2-7	TGTGCTAGTGGTTTGCCGGAGTACGAGCAGTACTTC	CASGLPEYEQYF
NA	TRBV6-5	NA	TRBJ2-7	TGTGCCAGCAGTGTTGGCTCGACCTACGAGCAGTACTTC	CASSVGSTYEQYF